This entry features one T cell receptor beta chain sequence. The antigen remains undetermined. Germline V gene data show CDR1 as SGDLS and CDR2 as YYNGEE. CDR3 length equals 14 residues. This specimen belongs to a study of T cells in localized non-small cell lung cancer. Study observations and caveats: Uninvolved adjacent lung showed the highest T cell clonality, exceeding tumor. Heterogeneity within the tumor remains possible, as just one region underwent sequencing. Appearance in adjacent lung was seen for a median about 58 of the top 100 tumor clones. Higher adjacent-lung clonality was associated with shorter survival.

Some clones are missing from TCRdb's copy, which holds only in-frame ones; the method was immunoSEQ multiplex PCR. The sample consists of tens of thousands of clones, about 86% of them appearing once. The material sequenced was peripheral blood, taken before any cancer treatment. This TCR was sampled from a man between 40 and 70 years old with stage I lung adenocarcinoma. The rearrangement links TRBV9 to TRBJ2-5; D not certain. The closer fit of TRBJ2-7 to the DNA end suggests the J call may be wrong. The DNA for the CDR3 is TGTGCCAGCAGCGTAGGAGCGACTGCCTACGAGCAGTACTTC. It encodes CASSVGATAYEQYF.